This TCR beta chain originates from a study of long-term antiretroviral therapy in people with HIV. From germline, CDR1 is SGHDT and CDR2 YYEEEE. The CDR3 spans 13 residues. V was clipped by 6 bases and J by 6 bases, with 13 bases between them. About this clone itself: What it recognizes is unknown.

Findings and caveats of the study: Repertoires in HIV (unlike those of controls) had narrower CDR3 length ranges. Despite increasing after ART, diversity remained lower than that of transplant donor controls.

The libraries were made with immunoSEQ v3.0 at survey level. The table came from immunoSEQ multiplex PCR; TCRdb's copy has only in-frame clones and leaves some out. This table holds some 21,000 clones, around nine tenths found once. The starting material was unsorted PBMCs, obtained 2.3 years after starting antiretroviral therapy. This receptor was obtained from a man aged 55 to 69 with HIV. This chain links TRBV5-6 with TRBJ2-1; D perhaps matches TRBD1 (5 bases). CDR3 nucleotide sequence: TGTGCCAGCATCTATAAAAGGGGCAATGAGCAGTTCTTC. This encodes CASIYKRGNEQFF.